This entry describes one TCR beta chain. The V and J ends lost 2 bases and 5 bases respectively, with 13 bases between them. Germline CDR1 and CDR2: MNHEY and SVGAGI. This CDR3 is 15 amino acids long. Noted time point: blood 2 weeks post-SBRT. Treatment indicated: 15 Gy SBRT to primary tumor, nephrectomy 4 weeks later. Sequenced by immunoSEQ multiplex PCR; TCRdb stores in-frame clones only, minus some. This sample yields just over 150,000 clones, of which about nine tenths are seen a single time; around 13% belongs to the top ten. The source of the sample is a study of radiation and T cells in renal cell carcinoma.

The source material was blood, sampled from a patient whose treatment included radiotherapy and nephrectomy. This chain links TRBV6-5 with TRBJ2-1; D gene unclear. This TCR was sampled from a woman aged 45 to 65 with renal cell carcinoma. The CDR3 DNA follows: TGTGCCAGCAGTTACAGGAATGTTCCTAACAATGAGCAGTTCTTC. Translated: CASSYRNVPNNEQFF.